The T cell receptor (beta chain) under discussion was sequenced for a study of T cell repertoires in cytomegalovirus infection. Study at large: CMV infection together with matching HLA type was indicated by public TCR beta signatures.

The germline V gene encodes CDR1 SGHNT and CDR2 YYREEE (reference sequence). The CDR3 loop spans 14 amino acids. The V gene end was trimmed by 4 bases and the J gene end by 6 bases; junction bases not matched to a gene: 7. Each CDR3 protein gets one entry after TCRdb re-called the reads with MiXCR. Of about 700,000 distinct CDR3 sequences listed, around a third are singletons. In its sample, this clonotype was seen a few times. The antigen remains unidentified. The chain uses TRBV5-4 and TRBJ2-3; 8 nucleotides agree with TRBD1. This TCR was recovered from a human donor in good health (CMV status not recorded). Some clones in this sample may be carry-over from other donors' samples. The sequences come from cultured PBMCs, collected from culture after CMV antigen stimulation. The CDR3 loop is CASSPDRVLDTQYF. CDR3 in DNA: TGTGCCAGCAGCCCGGACAGGGTATTGGATACGCAGTATTTT.